The entry that follows covers one T cell receptor beta chain sequence. The target antigen is unknown. These data originate in a study of shared clonotypes between healthy human individuals. Germline loops: CDR1 SGHTA, CDR2 FQGTGA. Trimming at V came to 2 bases and at J to 7 bases, leaving 11 bases not matched to a gene. CDR3 length: 16 residues. Points from the study as a whole: For naive CD4 cells, roughly 4.8% of clonotypes were shared across a few donors. Memory subsets generally showed lower estimated richness than naive subsets.

As processed by the authors: For the immunoSEQ data, sequences were junction-only without quality scores, so filtering differed. Data came from immunoSEQ multiplex PCR; TCRdb stores just in-frame clones and leaves some out. The V and J calls and clone size were taken over from that table, and D and trimming were inferred from the DNA. This sample has 2 million to 2.5 million clones, with just over 90% found just once. CD45RO-negative, CCR7-positively selected cells formed the naive CD8 fraction, excluding terminally differentiated effector memory CD45RA+ cells. The sequence was obtained from a man between 18 and 35 years old in good health. Some clones in this sample may be carry-over from other donors' samples. Specimen: naive CD8+ T cells from PBMCs. This chain connects TRBV7-3 to TRBJ2-1; 7 nucleotides align to TRBD2. DNA of the CDR3: TGTGCCAGCAGCTTAGAGGGGCGGGAGATTGAAAATGAGCAGTTCTTC. This codes for CASSLEGREIENEQFF.